A single sample gave rise to the 8 T cell receptor beta chains below, sequenced in a study of blood T cell repertoires in COVID-19 (dated by TCRdb to 2020 to 2021). Library creation used the immunoSEQ multiplex PCR assay. This immuneACCESS table, as held by TCRdb, lists in-frame sequences with V and J called but not all clones. Of the missing ones, under half trace to an unresolved V gene in checked studies; the others have no known cause. This sample has some 320,000 clones in its table, and around 92% of those were observed once. The top ten hold around 10% of the sample. Sequencing input: peripheral blood. These receptors all stem from a woman aged 30 to 39 with COVID-19, enrolled during active disease.

The chain carries TRBV7-9 and TRBJ2-7, with 11 positions matching TRBD1. Germline V gives CDR1 SEHNR, CDR2 FQNEAQ (reference sequence). The CDR3 is 13 amino acids. V was clipped by 8 bases and J by 6 bases; unmatched bases: 6. CDR3 DNA: TGTGCCAGCGCCGGGACAGGGGGGAGCGAGCAGTACTTC. Encoded protein: CASAGTGGSEQYF.

J is TRBJ2-1 and V is TRBV6-5; TRBD2 matches at 8 bases. CDR1 and CDR2 from the germline V gene are MNHEY and SVGAGI. V shed 0 bases, J shed 1 base, and the junction held 2 bases outside the gene matches. The CDR3 contains 16 residues. CDR3 coding DNA: TGTGCCAGCAGTTACTCTGGCGGGGGGTCCTACAATGAGCAGTTCTTC. Its protein is CASSYSGGGSYNEQFF.

This chain links TRBV10-3 with TRBJ2-3; unclear D gene. CDR1 is ENHRY, CDR2 SYGVKD, per germline. The CDR3 covers 12 residues. V gave up 7 bases and J gave up 0 bases, with 5 bases separating them. In DNA form, the CDR3 reads TGTGCCATCAAAACTAGCACAGATACGCAGTATTTT. Its protein is CAIKTSTDTQYF.

This chain uses TRBV6-2 or TRBV6-3 with TRBJ2-7; no firm D call. CDR1 and CDR2 (germline): MNHEY, SVGEGT. The CDR3 sequence is 13 residues long. The V and J ends lost 0 bases and 4 bases respectively, with 7 bases between them. CDR3 coding DNA: TGTGCCAGCAGTTACTCGATTAGTTACGAGCAGTACTTC. This encodes CASSYSISYEQYF.

This chain uses TRBV13 with TRBJ2-5, with D unresolved. This CDR3 is built from 12 residues. The V end lost 2 bases, the J end lost 1 base, and 2 bases lay between the germline ends. Germline CDR1 and CDR2: PRHDT and FYEKMQ (reference sequence). CDR3 loop: CASSLLQETQYF. The CDR3 nucleotides are TGTGCCAGCAGCTTACTCCAAGAGACCCAGTACTTC.

This chain links TRBV7-8 with TRBJ1-1, with 8 bases matching TRBD1. V lost 5 bases and J lost 4; bases outside the gene matches: 12. The CDR3 loop spans 16 amino acids. The V gene's germline CDR1 is SGHVS and CDR2 FQNEAQ. Here the CDR3 reads CASSHPPDRAGTEAFF. The CDR3, as DNA: TGTGCCAGCAGCCATCCCCCGGACAGGGCGGGCACTGAAGCTTTCTTT.

This clone was detected a few times. J is TRBJ1-2 and V is TRBV5-1; D unclear. The CDR3 spans 14 residues. Germline CDR1 is SGHRS and CDR2 is YFSETQ. The germline V and J ends were trimmed by 5 bases and 6 bases, with 17 bases remaining between them. For the CDR3, the DNA is TGCGCCAGCAGTCAGAGCAACAGAGCAGATGGCTACACCTTC. Translation: CASSQSNRADGYTF. Using reference TRBV5-1 and TRBJ1-2 for the parts outside the CDR3, the full variable domain is KAGVTQTPRYLIKTRGQQVTLSCSPISGHRSVSWYQQTPGQGLQFLFEYFSETQRNKGNFPGRFSGRQFSNSRSEMNVSTLELGDSALYLCASSQSNRADGYTFGSGTRLTVV.

This clone was recorded a few times. CDR3 coding DNA: TGTGCCAGTATTGTGACAGGGGGCGGCAATCAGCCCCAGCATTTT. Its protein is CASIVTGGGNQPQHF. The chain carries TRBV19 and TRBJ1-5, with TRBD1 identical over 10 bases. Germline V gives CDR1 LNHDA, CDR2 SQIVND (reference sequence). There are 15 residues in the CDR3. V was clipped by 7 bases and J by 2 bases; unmatched bases: 5.